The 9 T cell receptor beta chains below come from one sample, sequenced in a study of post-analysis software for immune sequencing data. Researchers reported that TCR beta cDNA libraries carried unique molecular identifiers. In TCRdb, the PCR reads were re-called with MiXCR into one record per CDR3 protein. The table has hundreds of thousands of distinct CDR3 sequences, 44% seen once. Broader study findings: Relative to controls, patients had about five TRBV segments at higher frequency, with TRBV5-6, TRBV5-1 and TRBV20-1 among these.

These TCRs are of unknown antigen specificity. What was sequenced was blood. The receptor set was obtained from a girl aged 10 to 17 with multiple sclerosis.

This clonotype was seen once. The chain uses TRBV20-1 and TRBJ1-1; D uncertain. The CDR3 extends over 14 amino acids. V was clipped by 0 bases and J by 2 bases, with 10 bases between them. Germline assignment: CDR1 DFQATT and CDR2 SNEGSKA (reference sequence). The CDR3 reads CSARDSRSNTEAFF. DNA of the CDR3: TGCAGTGCTAGAGATTCCCGCAGTAACACTGAAGCTTTCTTT.

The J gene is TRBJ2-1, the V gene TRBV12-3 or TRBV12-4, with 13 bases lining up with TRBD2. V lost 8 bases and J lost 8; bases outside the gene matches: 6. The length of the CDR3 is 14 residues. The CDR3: CASLRLAGGHEQFF. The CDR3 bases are TGTGCCAGCCTGAGACTAGCGGGAGGCCATGAGCAGTTCTTC.

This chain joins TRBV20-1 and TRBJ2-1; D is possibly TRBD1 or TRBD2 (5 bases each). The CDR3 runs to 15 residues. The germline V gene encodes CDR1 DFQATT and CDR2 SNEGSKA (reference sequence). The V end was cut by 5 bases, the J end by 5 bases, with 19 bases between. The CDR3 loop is CSARTNSRDHNEQFF. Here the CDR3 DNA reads TGCAGTGCTCGAACTAATAGCAGGGACCACAATGAGCAGTTCTTC.

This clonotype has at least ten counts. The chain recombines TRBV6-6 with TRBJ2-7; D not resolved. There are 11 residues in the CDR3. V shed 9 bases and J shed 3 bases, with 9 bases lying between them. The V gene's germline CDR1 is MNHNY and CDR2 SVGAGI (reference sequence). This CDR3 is CARSLRYEQYF. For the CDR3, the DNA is TGTGCCAGATCCCTCCGCTACGAGCAGTACTTC.

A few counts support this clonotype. The chain's CDR3 is CATSGTGVNEQFF. In nucleotides, the CDR3 is TGTGCCACCAGTGGGACAGGGGTCAATGAGCAGTTCTTC. The chain has TRBV24-1 and TRBJ2-1; TRBD1 aligns across 9 bases. Trimming cost V 5 bases and J 6 bases; bases outside gene matches: 1. Germline lookup yields CDR1 KGHDR and CDR2 SFDVKD. CDR3 length: 13 residues.

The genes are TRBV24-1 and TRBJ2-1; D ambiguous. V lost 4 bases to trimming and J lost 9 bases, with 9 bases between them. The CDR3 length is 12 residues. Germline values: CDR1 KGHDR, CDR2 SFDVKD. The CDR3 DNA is TGTGCCACCAGTGAAGGTTACGGTGAGCAGTTCTTC. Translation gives CATSEGYGEQFF.

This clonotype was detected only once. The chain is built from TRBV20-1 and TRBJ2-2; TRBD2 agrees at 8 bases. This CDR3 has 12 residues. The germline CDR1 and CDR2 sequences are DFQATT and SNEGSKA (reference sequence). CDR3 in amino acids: CSGGGQTGELFF. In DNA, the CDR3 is TGCAGCGGGGGGGGCCAGACCGGGGAGCTGTTTTTT.

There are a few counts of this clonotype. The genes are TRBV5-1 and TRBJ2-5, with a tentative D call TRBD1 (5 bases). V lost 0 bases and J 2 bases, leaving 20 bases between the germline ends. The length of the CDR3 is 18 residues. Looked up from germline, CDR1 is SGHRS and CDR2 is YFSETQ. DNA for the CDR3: TGCGCCAGCAGCTTGGTTAGGGGTACGGGTGGAAAACAAGAGACCCAGTACTTC. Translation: CASSLVRGTGGKQETQYF.

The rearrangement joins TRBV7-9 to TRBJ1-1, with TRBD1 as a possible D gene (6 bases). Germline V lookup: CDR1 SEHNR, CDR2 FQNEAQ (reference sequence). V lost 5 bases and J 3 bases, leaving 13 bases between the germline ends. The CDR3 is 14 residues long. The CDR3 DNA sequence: TGTGCCAGCAGCCCGAAGGGGGGTGACACTGAAGCTTTCTTT. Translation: CASSPKGGDTEAFF.